This T cell receptor beta chain originates from a study of CD8 T cells in ankylosing spondylitis. General study points: Disease-linked clones bore a CD8+ phenotype, appearing relatively rarely in peripheral blood. Reports say disease-linked clones showed up significantly more in matched ankylosing spondylitis synovial fluid. A motif of fewer than ten highly homologous TCR beta variants was seen as apparently characteristic of ankylosing spondylitis blood.

A remark on this clonotype: Its antigen is not identified.

Preparation of TCR beta libraries was done by quantitative 5'-RACE with molecular barcodes. MiXCR was run by TCRdb on the 5' RACE reads, yielding one entry per CDR3 protein. The repertoire holds around 340,000 distinct CDR3 sequences, approximately 14% seen once, with 1.1% in the top ten. V lost 7 bases to trimming and J lost 6 bases; unmatched junction nucleotides: 10. Germline V gives CDR1 MNHNS, CDR2 SASEGT. The CDR3 is 14 residues long. This TCR derives from a male donor with ankylosing spondylitis or in good health (not recorded which). The sequenced sample was blood, either unsorted or a sorted T cell fraction (not recorded which). This chain connects TRBV6-1 to TRBJ2-5; 8 nucleotides align to TRBD2. Written as DNA, the CDR3 is TGTGCCAGCAAGGGACTAGGGGCGCGGAAGACCCAGTACTTC. Translation: CASKGLGARKTQYF.